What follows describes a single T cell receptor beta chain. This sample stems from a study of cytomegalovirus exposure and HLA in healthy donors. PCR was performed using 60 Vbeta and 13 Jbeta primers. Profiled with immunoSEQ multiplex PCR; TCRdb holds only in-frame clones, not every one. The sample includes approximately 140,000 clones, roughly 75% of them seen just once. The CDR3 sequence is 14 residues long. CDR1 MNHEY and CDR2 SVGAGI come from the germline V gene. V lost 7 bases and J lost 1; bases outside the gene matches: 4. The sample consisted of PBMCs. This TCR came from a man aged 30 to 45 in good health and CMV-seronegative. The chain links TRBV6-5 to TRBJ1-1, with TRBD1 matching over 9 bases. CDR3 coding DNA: TGTGCCAGCAAAGGGGGACAGGGGAACACTGAAGCTTTCTTT. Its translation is CASKGGQGNTEAFF.